The present T cell receptor (beta chain) was sequenced within a study of T cell responses to AZD1222 COVID-19 vaccine. Germline values: CDR1 MNHEY, CDR2 SVGEGT. Trimming at V came to 2 bases and at J to 7 bases, leaving 8 bases not matched to a gene. The CDR3 has 15 residues. The table came from immunoSEQ multiplex PCR; TCRdb's copy has only in-frame clones and leaves some out. The repertoire consists of tens of thousands of clones, with over 80% occurring once and the leading ten covering roughly 14%. This clonotype was sampled from an adult in good health. The chain couples TRBV6-2 or TRBV6-3 to TRBJ2-1, with 7 bases fitting TRBD1. Sequencing used peripheral blood, obtained on day 0 of AZD1222 vaccination. The CDR3 is CASSYVGQAGNEQFF. DNA of the CDR3: TGTGCCAGCAGTTACGTAGGACAGGCAGGAAATGAGCAGTTCTTC.